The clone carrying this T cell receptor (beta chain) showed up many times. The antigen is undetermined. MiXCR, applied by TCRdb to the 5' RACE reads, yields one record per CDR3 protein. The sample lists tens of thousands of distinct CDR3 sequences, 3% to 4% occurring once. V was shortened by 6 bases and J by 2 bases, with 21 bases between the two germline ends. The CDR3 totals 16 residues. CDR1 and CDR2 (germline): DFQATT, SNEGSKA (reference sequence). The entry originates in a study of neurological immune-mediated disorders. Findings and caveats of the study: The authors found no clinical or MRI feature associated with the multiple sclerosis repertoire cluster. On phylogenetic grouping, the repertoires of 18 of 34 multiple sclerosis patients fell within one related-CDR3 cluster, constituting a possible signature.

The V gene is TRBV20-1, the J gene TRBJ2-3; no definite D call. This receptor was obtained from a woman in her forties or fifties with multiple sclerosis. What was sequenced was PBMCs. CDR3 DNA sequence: TGCAGTGCCAAAAAGCACGGCGGTACCTCCACAGATACGCAGTATTTT. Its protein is CSAKKHGGTSTDTQYF.